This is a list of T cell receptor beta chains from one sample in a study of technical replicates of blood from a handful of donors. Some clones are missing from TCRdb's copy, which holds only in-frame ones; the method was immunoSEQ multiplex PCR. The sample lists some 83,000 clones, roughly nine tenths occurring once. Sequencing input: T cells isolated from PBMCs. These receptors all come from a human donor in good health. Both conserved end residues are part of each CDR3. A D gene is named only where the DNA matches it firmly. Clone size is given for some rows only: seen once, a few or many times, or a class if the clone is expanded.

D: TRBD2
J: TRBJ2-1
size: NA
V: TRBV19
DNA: TGTGCCAGTAGGGTAGCGGGGGGGAGCTCCTACAATGAGCAGTTCTTC
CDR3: CASRVAGGSSYNEQFF

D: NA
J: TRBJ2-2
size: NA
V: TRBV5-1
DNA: TGCGCCAGCAGCTTGGACTATGTAGGGGAGCTGTTTTTT
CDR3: CASSLDYVGELFF

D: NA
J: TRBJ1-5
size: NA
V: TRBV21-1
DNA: TGTGCCAGCGCCGCAAGGGAGACAGGGAATAGCAATCAGCCCCAGCATTTT
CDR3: CASAARETGNSNQPQHF

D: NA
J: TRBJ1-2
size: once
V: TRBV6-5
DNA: TGTGCCAGCAGTTACGAGTTCGGGTTTAGTGGCTACACCTTC
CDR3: CASSYEFGFSGYTF

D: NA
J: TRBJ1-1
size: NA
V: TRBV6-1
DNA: TGTGCCAGCTCGGGATTTTCGAACACTGAAGCTTTCTTT
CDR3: CASSGFSNTEAFF

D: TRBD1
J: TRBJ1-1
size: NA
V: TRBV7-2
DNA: TGTGCCAGCAGCCCACGGGACAGGGTGACTGAAGCTTTCTTT
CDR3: CASSPRDRVTEAFF

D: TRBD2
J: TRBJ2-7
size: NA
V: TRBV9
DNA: TGTGCCAGCAGCGTTGGCGGTAGCGGGTACGAGCAGTACTTC
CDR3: CASSVGGSGYEQYF

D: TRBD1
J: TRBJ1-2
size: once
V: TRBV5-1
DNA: TGCGCCAGCAGCTTGGGCCAGCGACAGGGGTTAGGCGGCTACACCTTC
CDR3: CASSLGQRQGLGGYTF

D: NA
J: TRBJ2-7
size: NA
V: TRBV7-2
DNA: TGTGCCAGCAGCTTAGAGAGGGCCAACGAGCAGTACTTC
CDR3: CASSLERANEQYF

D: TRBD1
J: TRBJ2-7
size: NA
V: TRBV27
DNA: TGTGCCAGCAGTTTCGGGACAGACTACGAGCAGTACTTC
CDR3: CASSFGTDYEQYF

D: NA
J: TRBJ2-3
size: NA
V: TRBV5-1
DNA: TGCGCCAGTTCTACACTAGAGCGGGCCGCAGATACGCAGTATTTT
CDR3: CASSTLERAADTQYF

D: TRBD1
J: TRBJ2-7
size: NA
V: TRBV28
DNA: TGTGCCAGCAGACCCCCGGGACAGATATCCTACGAGCAGTACTTC
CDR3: CASRPPGQISYEQYF

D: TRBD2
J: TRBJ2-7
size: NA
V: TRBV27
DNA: TGTGCCAGCAGTTTAGGCGGGAGCTACGAGCAGTACTTC
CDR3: CASSLGGSYEQYF

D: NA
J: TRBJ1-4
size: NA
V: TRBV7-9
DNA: TGTGCCAGCAGCCCAGACGGTGGGGCGGAACTGTTTTTT
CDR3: CASSPDGGAELFF

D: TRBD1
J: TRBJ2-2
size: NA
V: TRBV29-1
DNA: TGCAGCGTGACTGGCACCGGGACAGTTAACACCGGGGAGCTGTTTTTT
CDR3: CSVTGTGTVNTGELFF

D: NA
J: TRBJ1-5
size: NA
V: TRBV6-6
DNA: TGTGCCAGCAGTTACTATCCCGGCAATCAGCCCCAGCATTTT
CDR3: CASSYYPGNQPQHF

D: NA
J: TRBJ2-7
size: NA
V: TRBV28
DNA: TGTGCCAGCTGGTCAGGGGAGGGCTTCGAGCAGTACTTC
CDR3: CASWSGEGFEQYF

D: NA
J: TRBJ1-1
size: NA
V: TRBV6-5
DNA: TGTGCCAGCAGTTACGATTGGGCAGCTGACACTGAAGCTTTCTTT
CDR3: CASSYDWAADTEAFF

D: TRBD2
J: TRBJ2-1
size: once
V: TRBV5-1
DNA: TGCGCCAGCAGCCTGACTAGCGGAACCAATGAGCAGTTCTTC
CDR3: CASSLTSGTNEQFF

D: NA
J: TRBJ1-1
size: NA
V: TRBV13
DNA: TGTGCCAGCAGCTCAACTGAAGCTTTCTTT
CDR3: CASSSTEAFF

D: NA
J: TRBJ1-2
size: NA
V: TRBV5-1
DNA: TGCGCCAGCAGCTTGGGAGGCGGGGTCGATGGCTACACCTTC
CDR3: CASSLGGGVDGYTF

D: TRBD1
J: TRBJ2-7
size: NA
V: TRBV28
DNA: TGTGCCAGCAGTTTAGGGGGACAGGATCCGTACTTC
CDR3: CASSLGGQDPYF

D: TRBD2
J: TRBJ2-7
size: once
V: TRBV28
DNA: TGTGCCAGCAGTCCCGGGACTAGCGGCCAGGGCGAGCAGTACTTC
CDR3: CASSPGTSGQGEQYF